This TCR beta chain emerged from a study of T cells in localized non-small cell lung cancer (TCRdb year 2020). Some background on the complete study: The study examined T cell repertoires in approximately 240 patients with early-stage NSCLC and compared tumors with uninvolved tumor-adjacent lungs. The cohort comprised 200 to 300 treatment-naïve NSCLC patients with resected, localized lung tumors. A mean age of approximately 70 years was recorded for the NSCLC patients, of whom around 120 were male and 107 were female.

TCR beta CDR3 regions were sequenced from DNA using the immunoSEQ Assay. The original pipeline was this. T cell density was computed as TCR beta template counts normalized to usable DNA estimated by amplifying housekeeping genes. The preseqR package was used to estimate richness by extrapolating to 400,000 templates for PBMC samples and to 120,000 templates for tissue samples. Clonality was defined by subtracting Pielou's evenness from one. To identify tissue-enriched TCRs, differential abundance testing was run on productive amino-acid clonotypes with a minimum total count of 5 and an alpha of 0.1. The Jaccard Index and the Morisita Overlap Index were used to quantify repertoire overlap between compartments. GLIPH clustered TCR beta CDR3s with public tetramer-defined viral CDR3s; viral motifs required at least three viral sequences plus V-gene enrichment. TCRdb took over this immuneACCESS table, retaining in-frame rearrangements with V and J assigned. Such tables are incomplete; in checked studies, under half of the missing clones stem from an unresolved V gene, and the remainder is unexplained. The V and J calls and the clone size are those of that table, but D and trimming were determined from the DNA. Here the sample has fewer than 35,000 clones; 85% to 95% occur a single time. The top ten hold around 0.73% of the sample.

Of note for this clone: The specificity of this receptor is unknown. No base quality information exists; no much larger clone differs at one position.

At diagnosis, peripheral blood, uninvolved tumor-adjacent lung and tumor were collected and were preserved as a mix of fresh-frozen and FFPE material. For TCR repertoire profiling, blood samples were analyzed as peripheral blood mononuclear cells. What the authors observed across the whole study: Because the study design was exploratory, TCR variables were selected using unadjusted p-values without false-discovery rate correction. The highest T cell clonality was observed in uninvolved tumor-adjacent lung, where clonality exceeded that of tumor, suggesting that antigenic responses were more focused in uninvolved tumor-adjacent lung. Of the top 100 tumor clones, a median of approximately 60 were detected in paired uninvolved adjacent lung; approximately 30 were also among that lung's top 100. Because multi-region tumor sequencing was not done, intratumor heterogeneity could not be ruled out. Higher blood T cell density associated with longer overall survival, while higher adjacent-lung clonality associated with shorter survival.

Taken from cysteine to phenylalanine, the CDR3 has 15 residues. This entry keeps only the CDR3 DNA: 45 bases, framed from base 1. Germline trimming amounts to 6 bases on V and 1 base on J, with 6 as the count of junction bases outside the gene matches. In the germline V gene (reference sequence), CDR1 corresponds to SEHNR and CDR2 to FQNEAQ. The source is a woman between 35 and 75 years old with stage I lung adenocarcinoma. The sequencing here drew on peripheral blood, taken before any cancer treatment. The chain couples TRBV7-9 to TRBJ2-3, and TRBD1 matches 8 of the central bases. The base sequence is TGTGCCAGCAGGACAGGGGAGTTGGGCACAGATACGCAGTATTTT. Its product reads: CASRTGELGTDTQYF.